These T cell receptor beta chains were read from a single sample in a study of glioma-infiltrating T cells. TCRdb processed the multiplex PCR reads anew with MiXCR; each CDR3 protein has one entry. This sample yields around 350,000 distinct CDR3 sequences, of which around 38% are seen a single time; around 12% belongs to the top ten. Input material: glioma tissue, nonneoplastic brain tissue, or PBMCs (not recorded which). These receptors came from a human donor with low-grade glioma or glioblastoma, undergoing nonglioma brain surgery, or in good health (not recorded which). Both conserved end residues are part of each CDR3. The order of the fields is CDR3 length, V gene, J gene, CDR3 protein.

CDR3 length: 15
V gene: TRBV7-9
J gene: TRBJ2-7
CDR3 protein: CASSLGLAGLAEQYF

CDR3 length: 16
V gene: TRBV28
J gene: TRBJ2-1
CDR3 protein: CASSKTLAYPSYEQFF

CDR3 length: 15
V gene: TRBV4-2
J gene: TRBJ2-5
CDR3 protein: CASSQGPTSQETQYF

CDR3 length: 18
V gene: TRBV24-1
J gene: TRBJ2-1
CDR3 protein: CATSDSRLAGVTYNEQFF

CDR3 length: 13
V gene: TRBV5-1
J gene: TRBJ2-5
CDR3 protein: CASSPSYEETQYF

CDR3 length: 16
V gene: TRBV6-8
J gene: TRBJ2-6
CDR3 protein: CASTKGVITGANVLTF

CDR3 length: 14
V gene: TRBV2
J gene: TRBJ1-1
CDR3 protein: CASSGSGGITEAFF

CDR3 length: 14
V gene: TRBV7-2
J gene: TRBJ2-7
CDR3 protein: CASSSSRSGYEQYF

CDR3 length: 14
V gene: TRBV2
J gene: TRBJ1-5
CDR3 protein: CASSTGGLSQPQHF

CDR3 length: 14
V gene: TRBV10-3
J gene: TRBJ2-1
CDR3 protein: CAISVREGRNEQFF

CDR3 length: 17
V gene: TRBV4-3
J gene: TRBJ2-3
CDR3 protein: CASSQQPSGGVPDTQYF

CDR3 length: 15
V gene: TRBV24-1
J gene: TRBJ2-5
CDR3 protein: CATSGGDHWAETQYF

CDR3 length: 16
V gene: TRBV27
J gene: TRBJ2-4
CDR3 protein: CASSGWGGQGTNIQYF

CDR3 length: 13
V gene: TRBV14
J gene: TRBJ2-1
CDR3 protein: CASSRPGGLEQFF

CDR3 length: 13
V gene: TRBV20-1
J gene: TRBJ2-7
CDR3 protein: CSPSKGTLYEQYF

CDR3 length: 15
V gene: TRBV20-1
J gene: TRBJ2-5
CDR3 protein: CSAAGTSGTQETQYF

CDR3 length: 13
V gene: TRBV2
J gene: TRBJ1-1
CDR3 protein: CASRGQPNTEAFF

CDR3 length: 15
V gene: TRBV27
J gene: TRBJ2-3
CDR3 protein: CASSPGLAGVDTQYF

CDR3 length: 17
V gene: TRBV5-5
J gene: TRBJ2-2
CDR3 protein: CASSLNSLGVTTGELFF

CDR3 length: 18
V gene: TRBV4-3
J gene: TRBJ2-3
CDR3 protein: CASSQVFGSGWVKDTQYF

CDR3 length: 16
V gene: TRBV4-2
J gene: TRBJ2-1
CDR3 protein: CASSQETSASYNEQFF

CDR3 length: 14
V gene: TRBV7-2
J gene: TRBJ2-5
CDR3 protein: CASSPRTSRETQYF